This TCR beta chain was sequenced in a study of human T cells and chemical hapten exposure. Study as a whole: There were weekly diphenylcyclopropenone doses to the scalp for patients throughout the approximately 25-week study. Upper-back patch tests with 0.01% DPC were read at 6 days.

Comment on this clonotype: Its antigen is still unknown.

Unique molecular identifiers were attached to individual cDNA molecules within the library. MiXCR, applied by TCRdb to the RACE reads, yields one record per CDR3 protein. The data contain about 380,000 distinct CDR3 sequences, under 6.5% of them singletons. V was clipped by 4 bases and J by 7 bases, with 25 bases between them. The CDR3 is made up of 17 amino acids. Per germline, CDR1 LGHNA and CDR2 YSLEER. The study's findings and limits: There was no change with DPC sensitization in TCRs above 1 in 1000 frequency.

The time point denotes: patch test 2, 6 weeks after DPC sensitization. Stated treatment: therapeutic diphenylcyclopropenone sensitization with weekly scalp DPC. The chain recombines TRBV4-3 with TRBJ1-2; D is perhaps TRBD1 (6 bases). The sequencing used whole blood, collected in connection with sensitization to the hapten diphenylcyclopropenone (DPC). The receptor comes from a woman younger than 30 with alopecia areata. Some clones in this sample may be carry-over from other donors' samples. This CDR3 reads CASSLDQARLGAGGYTF. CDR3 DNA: TGCGCCAGCAGCCTAGACCAGGCCCGCCTGGGGGCGGGTGGCTACACCTTC.